Sequencing of this T cell receptor beta chain was carried out in a study of cytomegalovirus exposure and HLA in healthy donors. Across the whole study: In an early release, HLA-typed donors contributed tens of millions of unique TCR sequences. Around 76% of 300 to 450 genotyped donors fell in the Caucasian-associated ancestry cluster.

To note about this clone: The antigen is unknown.

PCR used 60 Vbeta primers and 13 Jbeta primers. Only in-frame clones appear in the TCRdb table, and some are missing; sequencing was by immunoSEQ multiplex PCR. The sample comprises about 190,000 clones, about 90% of which are singletons, and about 1% rests with the top ten. Study-level findings and limits: Productive rates of about 90% or about 30% were seen for most TCR beta V segments in an earlier analysis. For presence/absence analyses, sequencing depth was assumed to be roughly uniform across donors.

The sample was PBMCs. The sequence derives from a boy between 2 and 10 years old in good health and CMV-seronegative.

The CDR3 DNA reads TGTGCCAGCAGCACCCCGGGAAAAGGGTCTGAGGGTACCCAGTACTTC. As protein: CASSTPGKGSEGTQYF. This chain uses TRBV7-9 with TRBJ2-5; tentative D call: TRBD2 (5 bases). Germline V gene data show CDR1 as SEHNR and CDR2 as FQNEAQ (reference sequence). Trimming pared 5 bases from V and 8 bases from J, leaving 24 bases between. The CDR3 is made up of 16 amino acids.